One and the same sample provided the 18 T cell receptor beta chains below, sequenced in a study of early stage breast cancer tumors. Assay used: immunoSEQ multiplex PCR; TCRdb lists only in-frame clones, some missing. The sample contains tens of thousands of clones, about 73% of which appear only once. The specimen sequenced was blood. The receptors stem from a person between 50 and 60 years old with breast cancer.

This chain uses TRBV15 with TRBJ1-3; 7 bases are a match to TRBD1. The CDR3 length is 15 residues. V lost 1 base to trimming and J lost 3 bases; unmatched junction nucleotides: 3. Looked up from germline, CDR1 is LNHNV and CDR2 is YYDKDF (reference sequence). The CDR3: CATSRGGDSGNTIYF. CDR3 nucleotide sequence: TGTGCCACCAGCAGAGGAGGGGACAGTGGAAACACCATATATTTT.

The V and J genes are TRBV19 and TRBJ2-7; 9 bases align to TRBD2. V trimming: 0 bases; J trimming: 0 bases; junction bases outside the gene matches: 6. Germline-derived CDR1 and CDR2 are LNHDA and SQIVND (reference sequence). The CDR3 covers 17 residues. The CDR3 is CASSIDGSGRYSYEQYF. In DNA, the CDR3 is TGTGCCAGTAGTATAGACGGTAGCGGGAGATACTCCTACGAGCAGTACTTC.

The rearrangement links TRBV6-5 to TRBJ1-4; 9 bases are a match to TRBD1. With 6 bases clipped from V and 7 bases from J, the junction kept 6 bases outside the gene matches. There are 14 residues in the CDR3. The germline V gene encodes CDR1 MNHEY and CDR2 SVGAGI. The CDR3 nucleotides read TGTGCCAGCAGCCTACAGGGGGCTGGTGAAAAACTGTTTTTT. It codes for CASSLQGAGEKLFF.

This clone was seen a single time. This chain links TRBV18 with TRBJ2-5, with D maybe TRBD1 (5 bases). Germline assignment: CDR1 KGHSH and CDR2 LQKENI. Deletions cut 2 bases from V and 4 bases from J, with 5 bases between. The CDR3 extends over 12 amino acids. CDR3 sequence (DNA): TGTGCCAGCTCACCAAGGGGAGAGACCCAGTACTTC. This gives the protein CASSPRGETQYF.

The chain links TRBV7-9 to TRBJ1-1; the D is unclear. The CDR3 runs to 13 residues. From germline, CDR1 is SEHNR and CDR2 FQNEAQ (reference sequence). Trimming took 4 bases from V and 5 from J, leaving 11 bases between them. CDR3 sequence (DNA): TGTGCCAGCAGCTCCGGAGTTTGGACTGAAGCTTTCTTT. Amino acid sequence: CASSSGVWTEAFF.

The rearrangement joins TRBV9 to TRBJ2-3; weak D call: TRBD2 (6 bases). This CDR3 spans 14 amino acids. The germline V gene encodes CDR1 SGDLS and CDR2 YYNGEE. The ends were cut back, 3 bases at V and 6 bases at J, with 14 bases in the middle. In nucleotides, the CDR3 is TGTGCCAGCAGCGATCGGGGAGGATCGGATACGCAGTATTTT. Translated, it gives CASSDRGGSDTQYF.

The chain combines TRBV6-1 with TRBJ2-1; 9 bases match TRBD1. Germline CDR1 and CDR2: MNHNS and SASEGT. The CDR3 length is 13 residues. V was pared by 8 bases and J by 7 bases, with 6 bases of the junction left unmatched. This CDR3 reads CASAGTGLNEQFF. The CDR3 DNA reads TGTGCCAGCGCCGGGACAGGGTTGAATGAGCAGTTCTTC.

The chain uses TRBV4-3 and TRBJ2-3, with 7 nucleotides matching TRBD1. The trim removed 1 base at V and 1 base at J, leaving 11 bases unmatched. The CDR3 loop spans 18 amino acids. Germline CDR1 and CDR2: LGHNA and YSLEER. The CDR3 DNA reads as TGCGCCAGCAGCCAAGCAGCGAGGGGACAGTTAGGCACAGATACGCAGTATTTT. This sequence encodes CASSQAARGQLGTDTQYF.

The CDR3 reads CASSWTSGGDTQYF. CDR3 in DNA: TGTGCCAGTAGTTGGACTAGCGGGGGGGATACGCAGTATTTT. V is TRBV19 and J is TRBJ2-3; 14 nucleotides match TRBD2. The V and J ends lost 5 bases and 6 bases, in that order; junction bases with no gene match: 1. The germline CDR1 and CDR2 sequences are LNHDA and SQIVND (reference sequence). This CDR3 contains 14 residues. Full variable domain (remainder filled in from reference TRBV19 and TRBJ2-3): DGGITQSPKYLFRKEGQNVTLSCEQNLNHDAMYWYRQDPGQGLRLIYYSQIVNDFQKGDIAEGYSVSREKKESFPLTVTSAQKNPTAFYLCASSWTSGGDTQYFGPGTRLTVL.

V is TRBV7-3 and J is TRBJ1-2; 7 positions agree with TRBD1. With V trimmed by 5 bases and J by 8 bases, 8 bases remained unmatched. Germline values: CDR1 SGHTA, CDR2 FQGTGA. This CDR3 contains 13 residues. CDR3 region: CASSPGTAVGYTF. In DNA form, the CDR3 reads TGTGCCAGCAGCCCCGGGACAGCCGTGGGCTACACCTTC.

CDR3 sequence reads: CASSLGGTGINYGYTF. In DNA, the CDR3 is TGTGCCAGCAGCTTAGGCGGGACAGGGATAAACTATGGCTACACCTTC. The chain couples TRBV7-2 to TRBJ1-2, with TRBD1 identical over 9 bases. V shed 1 base, J shed 2 bases, and the junction held 5 bases outside the gene matches. Per germline, CDR1 SGHTA and CDR2 FQGNSA. The CDR3 length is 16 residues.

This clone has just a few counts. The chain uses TRBV7-8 and TRBJ1-1; D ambiguous. CDR1 and CDR2 from the germline V gene are SGHVS and FQNEAQ. The length of the CDR3 is 14 residues. Trimming left V 2 bases short and J 2 bases short, with 9 bases between. The CDR3 reads CASSLLGRNTEAFF. DNA of the CDR3: TGTGCCAGCAGCTTACTCGGGAGAAACACTGAAGCTTTCTTT.

This chain uses TRBV25-1 with TRBJ2-5; D might be TRBD1 (6 bases). The CDR3 spans 12 residues. Germline CDR1 MGHDK, CDR2 SYGVNS. Between the trimmed V and J ends, which lost 6 bases and 5 bases, there was a span of 10 bases. The CDR3 sequence is CASRQGSETQYF. The CDR3 DNA reads TGTGCCAGCAGACAGGGATCGGAGACCCAGTACTTC.

This clone was counted a few times. This chain links TRBV6-1 with TRBJ1-6, with 8 bases aligning to TRBD1. Trimming cost V 8 bases and J 9 bases; bases outside gene matches: 12. The CDR3 loop spans 15 amino acids. In germline, CDR1 is MNHNS, CDR2 SASEGT. The CDR3 loop reads CASSAGVTGASPLHF. DNA for the CDR3: TGTGCCAGCTCCGCGGGGGTGACAGGGGCTTCACCCCTCCACTTT.

This clone was detected only a few times. V gene TRBV20-1 combines with J gene TRBJ2-7; TRBD2 aligns across 7 bases. The CDR3 runs 11 residues. V lost 5 bases to trimming and J lost 3 bases; unmatched junction nucleotides: 1. Looked up from germline, CDR1 is DFQATT and CDR2 is SNEGSKA (reference sequence). The CDR3 reads CSAGDYYEQYV. The CDR3 nucleotides are TGCAGTGCTGGGGACTACTACGAGCAGTACGTC.

This clone was picked up a small number of times. This chain joins TRBV19 and TRBJ2-7; weak D call: TRBD1 (5 bases). The CDR3 spans 13 residues. V was cut by 7 bases and J by 0 bases, with 10 bases left in between. Per germline, CDR1 LNHDA and CDR2 SQIVND (reference sequence). In DNA form, the CDR3 reads TGTGCCAGTACCGACAGCCTCTCCTACGAGCAGTACTTC. Amino acid sequence: CASTDSLSYEQYF. Full variable domain (remainder filled in from reference TRBV19 and TRBJ2-7): DGGITQSPKYLFRKEGQNVTLSCEQNLNHDAMYWYRQDPGQGLRLIYYSQIVNDFQKGDIAEGYSVSREKKESFPLTVTSAQKNPTAFYLCASTDSLSYEQYFGPGTRLTVT.

The rearrangement joins TRBV19 to TRBJ1-5; D may be TRBD1 (5 bases). The CDR3 loop spans 17 amino acids. The V end was cut by 3 bases, the J end by 2 bases, with 17 bases between. Looked up from germline, CDR1 is LNHDA and CDR2 is SQIVND (reference sequence). CDR3 nucleotides: TGTGCCAGTAGTATGGGGCAGGGAAGATTTGGCAATCAGCCCCAGCATTTT. This encodes CASSMGQGRFGNQPQHF.

CDR3 amino acids: CASSLLAGVQETQYF. CDR3 nucleotides: TGTGCCAGCAGCTTACTAGCGGGAGTCCAAGAGACCCAGTACTTC. The chain has TRBV5-6 and TRBJ2-5; TRBD2 matches at 11 bases. The CDR3 runs 15 residues. J lost 1 base, V lost 2 bases, and 1 base had no gene match. Per the germline V gene, CDR1 is SGHDT and CDR2 is YYEEEE.